Following are 30 T cell receptor beta chains from one sample sequenced in a study of monozygotic twins with inflammatory bowel disease. TCRdb reprocessed the 5' RACE reads and reports one entry per CDR3 protein, with no DNA. The table lists 150,000 or so distinct CDR3 sequences, with approximately 7% in the top ten. The specimen was blood. The receptors here all came from a human donor with ulcerative colitis or Crohn's disease, or a healthy co-twin of an affected twin (not recorded which).

The chain is built from TRBV7-2 and TRBJ1-6; TCRdb's D gene call, TRBD1, goes unchecked for lack of DNA. Germline lookup yields CDR1 SGHTA and CDR2 FQGNSA. CDR3 length equals 14 residues. The CDR3 sequence is CASSPFAGGAPLHF. The entire variable domain, with the rest obtained from reference TRBV7-2 and TRBJ1-6, is as follows: GAGVSQSPSNKVTEKGKDVELRCDPISGHTALYWYRQSLGQGLEFLIYFQGNSAPDKSGLPSDRFSAERTGGSVSTLTIQRTQQEDSAVYLCASSPFAGGAPLHFGNGTRLTVT.

This rearrangement joins TRBV18 to TRBJ2-3; TCRdb names TRBD1, which stays unverified in the absence of DNA. CDR1 is KGHSH, CDR2 LQKENI, per germline. This CDR3 has 13 amino acids. The CDR3 region is CASSPMGADTQYF. The full variable domain, completed using reference TRBV18 and TRBJ2-3, is NAGVMQNPRHLVRRRGQEARLRCSPMKGHSHVYWYRQLPEEGLKFMVYLQKENIIDESGMPKERFSAEFPKEGPSILRIQQVVRGDSAAYFCASSPMGADTQYFGPGTRLTVL.

CDR3: CASSSGEAGANVLTF. The V gene is TRBV5-4, the J gene TRBJ2-6; without DNA, the TCRdb call of TRBD1 cannot be checked. CDR1 and CDR2 (germline): SGHNT, YYREEE (reference sequence). There are 15 residues in the CDR3.

This chain joins TRBV6-1 and TRBJ1-2; absent DNA, TCRdb's TRBD1 call cannot be checked. Germline V CDR1 and CDR2: MNHNS, SASEGT. The CDR3 runs 14 residues. The CDR3 here is CASSDRGREYGYTF.

The chain is built from TRBV7-6 and TRBJ2-7; there is no DNA to check the TCRdb D call of TRBD2. The CDR3 is 13 amino acids. Looked up from germline, CDR1 is SGHVS and CDR2 is FNYEAQ. The chain's CDR3 is CASSRTTSYEQYF. The variable domain in full, completed from reference TRBV7-6 and TRBJ2-7, reads GAGVSQSPRYKVTKRGQDVALRCDPISGHVSLYWYRQALGQGPEFLTYFNYEAQQDKSGLPNDRFSAERPEGSISTLTIQRTEQRDSAMYRCASSRTTSYEQYFGPGTRLTVT.

This rearrangement joins TRBV6-5 to TRBJ2-5; without DNA, the TCRdb call of TRBD1 cannot be checked. The CDR3 length is 13 residues. Germline CDR1 and CDR2: MNHEY and SVGAGI. This CDR3 reads CASSNTGQETQYF.

V is TRBV3-1 and J is TRBJ2-4; lacking DNA, the TRBD2 call made by TCRdb goes unchecked. Germline assignment: CDR1 LGHDT and CDR2 YNNKEL (reference sequence). The CDR3 has 14 residues. The CDR3 here is CASSLRTRVNIQYF.

This chain uses TRBV10-3 with TRBJ2-6; the TCRdb call, TRBD1, lacks DNA for checking. Germline values: CDR1 ENHRY, CDR2 SYGVKD. CDR3 length: 16 amino acids. The CDR3 is CAMKTGGNSGANVLTF.

The genes are TRBV18 and TRBJ1-2. The germline V gene encodes CDR1 KGHSH and CDR2 LQKENI. CDR3 size: 16 residues. CDR3: CASSPERVIGIYGYTF. Full variable domain (missing parts from reference TRBV18 and TRBJ1-2): NAGVMQNPRHLVRRRGQEARLRCSPMKGHSHVYWYRQLPEEGLKFMVYLQKENIIDESGMPKERFSAEFPKEGPSILRIQQVVRGDSAAYFCASSPERVIGIYGYTFGSGTRLTVV.

The chain combines TRBV11-2 with TRBJ2-1; TCRdb's D call, TRBD1, is unchecked because there is no DNA. Germline V CDR1 and CDR2: SGHAT, FQNNGV. This CDR3 contains 22 residues. The CDR3 here is CASSLDGRGELHLRGSYNEQFF.

The V and J genes are TRBV20-1 and TRBJ2-7; absent DNA, TCRdb's TRBD2 call cannot be checked. CDR1 is DFQATT and CDR2 is SNEGSKA in the germline V gene (reference sequence). The CDR3 consists of 14 residues. CDR3 protein: CSGSLAGSSYEQYF.

V gene TRBV6-1 combines with J gene TRBJ1-1. This CDR3 spans 15 amino acids. Germline V gives CDR1 MNHNS, CDR2 SASEGT. The CDR3 sequence is CASSEFRRPSTEAFF.

The genes are TRBV6-2 or TRBV6-3 and TRBJ2-1; without DNA, the TCRdb call of TRBD1 cannot be checked. This CDR3 is built from 23 residues. Germline lookup yields CDR1 MNHEY and CDR2 SVGEGT. The CDR3 is CASSYPLLRRPGDPIRWDNEQFF.

The chain employs TRBV18 and TRBJ2-4; the TCRdb call, TRBD2, lacks DNA for checking. Germline CDR1 KGHSH, CDR2 LQKENI. The CDR3 loop spans 14 amino acids. The CDR3 spells CASSPGREKNIQYF.

This chain joins TRBV5-4 and TRBJ1-2; TCRdb's D call of TRBD1 is untestable without DNA. Germline loops: CDR1 SGHNT, CDR2 YYREEE (reference sequence). CDR3 length equals 13 residues. CDR3 in amino acids: CASSLKQGFGYTF.

The chain uses TRBV19 and TRBJ2-5; the D gene TCRdb calls, TRBD1, cannot be checked with no DNA. This CDR3 has 16 residues. In germline, CDR1 is LNHDA, CDR2 SQIVND (reference sequence). CDR3 amino acids: CASSKSGQQFQETQYF. Complete variable domain (other parts from reference TRBV19 and TRBJ2-5): DGGITQSPKYLFRKEGQNVTLSCEQNLNHDAMYWYRQDPGQGLRLIYYSQIVNDFQKGDIAEGYSVSREKKESFPLTVTSAQKNPTAFYLCASSKSGQQFQETQYFGPGTRLLVL.

V gene TRBV29-1 combines with J gene TRBJ1-1; TCRdb gives TRBD1 as the D gene, but with no DNA this cannot be confirmed. Per the germline V gene, CDR1 is SQVTM and CDR2 is ANQGSEA. This CDR3 is 14 amino acids long. This CDR3 is CSVEDNRKNTEAFF.

The chain employs TRBV7-3 and TRBJ2-2; TCRdb gives TRBD2 as the D gene, but with no DNA this cannot be confirmed. The CDR3 covers 16 residues. The germline V gene encodes CDR1 SGHTA and CDR2 FQGTGA. CDR3 sequence reads: CASSLSGLGGTGELFF.

This rearrangement joins TRBV20-1 to TRBJ2-5. The germline V gene encodes CDR1 DFQATT and CDR2 SNEGSKA (reference sequence). The CDR3 sequence is 13 residues long. CDR3 loop: CSALQDPQETQYF.

V is TRBV11-2 and J is TRBJ1-5. The CDR3 is 13 amino acids. CDR1 SGHAT and CDR2 FQNNGV come from the germline V gene. The CDR3 spells CASSLGTNQPQHF. Supplemented by reference TRBV11-2 and TRBJ1-5, the full variable domain reads EAGVAQSPRYKIIEKRQSVAFWCNPISGHATLYWYQQILGQGPKLLIQFQNNGVVDDSQLPKDRFSAERLKGVDSTLKIQPAKLEDSAVYLCASSLGTNQPQHFGDGTRLSIL.

This chain links TRBV5-1 with TRBJ2-7. In germline, CDR1 is SGHRS, CDR2 YFSETQ. There are 16 residues in the CDR3. The chain's CDR3 is CASSWDLSRSAYEQYF. Full variable domain (missing parts from reference TRBV5-1 and TRBJ2-7): KAGVTQTPRYLIKTRGQQVTLSCSPISGHRSVSWYQQTPGQGLQFLFEYFSETQRNKGNFPGRFSGRQFSNSRSEMNVSTLELGDSALYLCASSWDLSRSAYEQYFGPGTRLTVT.

The V call is TRBV9, the J call TRBJ2-4; absent DNA, TCRdb's TRBD1 call cannot be checked. The length of the CDR3 is 14 residues. Per the germline V gene, CDR1 is SGDLS and CDR2 is YYNGEE. The CDR3: CASSTGTGKNMQYF.

The V and J genes are TRBV7-9 and TRBJ2-1; TCRdb indicates TRBD2, and absent DNA this call remains unverified. The CDR3 runs to 13 residues. The germline CDR1 and CDR2 sequences are SEHNR and FQNEAQ (reference sequence). The CDR3 protein is CASSIGGANEQFF.

The CDR3 protein is CASSTLAPTGGPYEQYF. The chain is built from TRBV6-1 and TRBJ2-7; TCRdb names TRBD1, which stays unverified in the absence of DNA. CDR1 and CDR2 from the germline V gene are MNHNS and SASEGT. CDR3 length equals 17 residues.

The CDR3 loop reads CASSWSPGENNEQFF. The genes are TRBV7-2 and TRBJ2-1; the TCRdb call, TRBD1, lacks DNA for checking. The CDR3 is made up of 15 amino acids. Germline values: CDR1 SGHTA, CDR2 FQGNSA.

This rearrangement joins TRBV7-6 to TRBJ2-5; as DNA is missing, the TRBD2 call by TCRdb cannot be tested. Germline CDR1 is SGHVS and CDR2 is FNYEAQ. The CDR3 covers 15 residues. The CDR3 sequence is CASSSPGTRRETQYF.

The rearrangement links TRBV5-1 to TRBJ1-6. Germline V gene sequence: CDR1 SGHRS, CDR2 YFSETQ. The CDR3 contains 15 residues. The CDR3 here is CASRSQVADNSPLHF.

This chain uses TRBV6-2 or TRBV6-3 with TRBJ2-7; there is no DNA to check the TCRdb D call of TRBD2. The germline gives CDR1 MNHEY, CDR2 SVGEGT. CDR3 length equals 15 residues. This chain's CDR3 is CASSEQIALPSVQYF.

The gene calls are TRBV28 and TRBJ1-2. The CDR3 contains 14 residues. The V gene's germline CDR1 is MDHEN and CDR2 SYDVKM. This CDR3 is CASSWAKAGYGYTF.

CDR3 residues: CASSFRTGSSYEQYF. This chain uses TRBV5-5 with TRBJ2-7; TCRdb proposes TRBD1, but this gene call is untestable without DNA. The CDR3 sequence is 15 residues long. Germline V gene sequence: CDR1 SGHKS, CDR2 YYEKEE (reference sequence).